A single sample gave rise to the 2 T cell receptor beta chains below, sequenced in a study of control samples from healthy donors and cancer patients. Generated by immunoSEQ multiplex PCR, the TCRdb table keeps only in-frame clones and is missing some. The table records 90,000 to 100,000 clones, around 80% of them present only once. The source material was blood. The receptors were sampled from a woman in her 30s in good health.

The gene calls are TRBV3-1 (or the pseudogene TRBV3-2) and TRBJ2-7; D is ambiguous. The CDR3 is 8 amino acids. Deletions cut 8 bases from V and 8 bases from J, with 4 bases between. Germline CDR1 LGHDT, CDR2 YNNKEL (reference sequence). The CDR3, as DNA: TGTGCCAGCTGTCAGCAGTACTTC. It specifies CASCQQYF.

Comment on this clone: At one end, the junction sequence differs from germline, possibly due to a read error. The rearrangement uses TRBV12-3 or TRBV12-4 and TRBJ1-1; no definite D call. CDR3 length: 11 amino acids. CDR3 residues: CASSRRGGSAF. CDR3 nucleotide sequence: TGTGCCAGCAGTCGACGAGGCGGGTCCGCCTTT.